This entry lists 13 T cell receptor beta chains sequenced from one sample in a study of regulatory T cells in long-lasting Graves disease. Time point described: newly diagnosed GD, antithyroid drugs for less than 3 months. The authors made the TCR library using RNA they extracted from PBMCs. iRepertoire HTBI primers and Arm-PCR of CDR3 regions built TCR beta libraries. TCRdb used MiXCR to reprocess the multiplex PCR reads, holding one entry per CDR3 protein. The sample records some 220,000 distinct CDR3 sequences, approximately 18% being singletons. These same data were also listed under a study on T cells in Graves' hyperthyroidism and ophthalmopathy.

Sample: peripheral blood mononuclear cells (PBMCs), taken at new diagnosis, from a patient treated with antithyroid drugs. The source is a woman in her 30s with Graves disease.

This clonotype was counted ten times or more. The chain joins TRBV18 to TRBJ2-7; 8 bases are shared with TRBD1. Germline CDR1 KGHSH, CDR2 LQKENI. The V and J ends lost 4 bases and 5 bases, in that order; junction bases with no gene match: 1. CDR3 length equals 12 residues. The CDR3 DNA is TGTGCCAGCTCACTGGACAGGGACGAGCAGTACTTC. Its protein is CASSLDRDEQYF.

The table lists this clonotype with many counts. This rearrangement joins TRBV10-3 to TRBJ2-5, with D unresolved. V was clipped by 0 bases and J by 4 bases, with 3 bases between them. Germline loops: CDR1 ENHRY, CDR2 SYGVKD. The CDR3 is made up of 12 amino acids. CDR3 sequence: CAISESGETQYF. The DNA for the CDR3 is TGTGCCATCAGTGAGTCCGGAGAGACCCAGTACTTC.

This clonotype has ten or more counts. This rearrangement joins TRBV7-9 to TRBJ2-5, with TRBD2 as a possible D gene (6 bases). The CDR3 consists of 13 residues. Germline-derived CDR1 and CDR2 are SEHNR and FQNEAQ (reference sequence). Trimming stripped 0 bases from V and 5 bases from J, with 7 bases between. The CDR3 sequence is CASSLAGRETQYF. CDR3 nucleotide sequence: TGTGCCAGCAGCTTAGCAGGGAGGGAGACCCAGTACTTC.

This clonotype occurred many times. The gene calls are TRBV20-1 and TRBJ2-7; D may be TRBD1 or TRBD2 (5 bases each). Germline lookup yields CDR1 DFQATT and CDR2 SNEGSKA (reference sequence). This CDR3 is 15 amino acids long. V lost 5 bases, J lost 1 base, and 18 bases lay in between. CDR3 sequence: CSAHEPGPHSYEQYF. CDR3 bases: TGCAGTGCTCACGAACCGGGGCCCCATTCCTACGAGCAGTACTTC.

This clonotype was recorded at least ten times. This chain connects TRBV11-3 to TRBJ1-1; D unresolved. CDR1 SGHNT and CDR2 YENEEA come from the germline V gene. The CDR3 has 13 amino acids. Trimming took 5 bases from V and 3 from J, leaving 10 bases between them. The CDR3 bases are TGTGCCAGCAGCCCGGATAGGTACACTGAAGCTTTCTTT. Its protein is CASSPDRYTEAFF.

This clonotype was recorded many times. This chain links TRBV7-6 with TRBJ2-4, with D perhaps given as TRBD1 or TRBD2 (5 bases each). The CDR3 loop spans 14 amino acids. The V gene lost 2 bases and the J gene lost 5 bases, with 10 bases spanning the gap. Germline-derived CDR1 and CDR2 are SGHVS and FNYEAQ. CDR3 loop: CASSLQGAENIQYF. As DNA, the CDR3 is TGTGCCAGCAGCTTACAGGGAGCGGAAAACATTCAGTACTTC.

Ten or more counts support this clonotype. The CDR3 nucleotides are TGTGCCAGCAGCTTAGGCCCGGGACAGCGGGGGGCCGGGGAGCTGTTTTTT. It yields the protein CASSLGPGQRGAGELFF. The chain combines TRBV11-2 with TRBJ2-2; 9 bases agree with TRBD2. Germline V gene sequence: CDR1 SGHAT, CDR2 FQNNGV. The CDR3 runs to 17 residues. The J segment lost 6 bases and the V segment lost 1 base, leaving 9 bases of the junction unmatched. The whole variable domain, remainder taken from reference TRBV11-2 and TRBJ2-2, is EAGVAQSPRYKIIEKRQSVAFWCNPISGHATLYWYQQILGQGPKLLIQFQNNGVVDDSQLPKDRFSAERLKGVDSTLKIQPAKLEDSAVYLCASSLGPGQRGAGELFFGEGSRLTVL.

The chain is built from TRBV11-2 and TRBJ2-1; 7 bases match TRBD1. The V segment lost 8 bases and the J segment 8 bases; nucleotides outside the gene matches: 12. Germline V gives CDR1 SGHAT, CDR2 FQNNGV. The CDR3 loop spans 14 amino acids. The CDR3 loop is CASRDSGRGDEQFF. In DNA, the CDR3 is TGTGCCAGCCGGGACAGCGGACGGGGCGATGAGCAGTTCTTC.

The genes are TRBV11-3 and TRBJ2-7, with D perhaps TRBD1 (5 bases). The closer fit of TRBJ2-3 to the DNA end suggests the J call may be wrong. CDR1 is SGHNT and CDR2 is YENEEA in the germline V gene. The CDR3 extends over 16 amino acids. The CDR3 coding sequence is TGTGCCAGCAGCTTAGGGTCATGGGGCGCGGCAGATACGCAGTATTTT. Amino acid sequence: CASSLGSWGAADTQYF.

V gene TRBV11-2 combines with J gene TRBJ2-5; possible D gene TRBD2, 5 bases. V was trimmed by 0 bases and J by 9 bases, leaving 11 bases between them. Germline V gives CDR1 SGHAT, CDR2 FQNNGV. The CDR3 consists of 13 residues. The CDR3 is CASSLDSRRSQYF. CDR3 DNA: TGTGCCAGCAGCTTAGATTCGAGGAGGTCCCAGTACTTC.

This clonotype was recorded at least ten times. CDR3 DNA: TGTGCCAGCGGGACCGGGACTCCGGGTACGCAGTATTTT. Translated, it gives CASGTGTPGTQYF. V usage is TRBV28 and J usage is TRBJ2-3; D is possibly TRBD2 (6 bases). Trimming removed 8 bases at V and 8 bases at J, with 17 bases between. The CDR3 is 13 amino acids. Germline lookup yields CDR1 MDHEN and CDR2 SYDVKM.

This clonotype was counted ten times or more. The V gene is TRBV7-9, the J gene TRBJ2-7, with no clear D. This CDR3 has 12 residues. CDR1 and CDR2 (germline): SEHNR, FQNEAQ (reference sequence). V was clipped by 1 base and J by 5 bases, with 6 bases between them. The CDR3 protein is CASSLGLDEQYF. CDR3 nucleotide sequence: TGTGCCAGCAGCTTAGGTCTTGACGAGCAGTACTTC.

The V and J genes are TRBV19 and TRBJ1-4; D remains unclear. The CDR3 totals 16 residues. V was clipped by 0 bases and J by 5 bases, with 13 bases between them. Germline assignment: CDR1 LNHDA and CDR2 SQIVND (reference sequence). The CDR3, as DNA: TGTGCCAGTAGTATAGATAAATTCGGACGGAATGAAAAACTGTTTTTT. It specifies CASSIDKFGRNEKLFF.